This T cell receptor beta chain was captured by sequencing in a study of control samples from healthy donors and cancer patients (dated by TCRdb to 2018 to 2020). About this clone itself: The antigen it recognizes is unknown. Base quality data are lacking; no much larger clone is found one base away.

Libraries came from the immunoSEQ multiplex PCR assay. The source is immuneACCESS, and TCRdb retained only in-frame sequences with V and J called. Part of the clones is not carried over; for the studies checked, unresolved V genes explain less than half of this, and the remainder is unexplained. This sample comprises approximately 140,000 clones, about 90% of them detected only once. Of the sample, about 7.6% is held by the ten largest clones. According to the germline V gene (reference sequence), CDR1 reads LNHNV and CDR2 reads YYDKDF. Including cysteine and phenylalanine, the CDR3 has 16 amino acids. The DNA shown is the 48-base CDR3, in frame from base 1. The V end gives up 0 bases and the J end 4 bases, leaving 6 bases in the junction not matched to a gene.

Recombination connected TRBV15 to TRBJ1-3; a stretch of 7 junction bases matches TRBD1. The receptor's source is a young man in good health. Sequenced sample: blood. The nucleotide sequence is TGTGCCACCAGCAGAGAGATAGGGACAGAAGGAAACACCATATATTTT. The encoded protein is CATSREIGTEGNTIYF.